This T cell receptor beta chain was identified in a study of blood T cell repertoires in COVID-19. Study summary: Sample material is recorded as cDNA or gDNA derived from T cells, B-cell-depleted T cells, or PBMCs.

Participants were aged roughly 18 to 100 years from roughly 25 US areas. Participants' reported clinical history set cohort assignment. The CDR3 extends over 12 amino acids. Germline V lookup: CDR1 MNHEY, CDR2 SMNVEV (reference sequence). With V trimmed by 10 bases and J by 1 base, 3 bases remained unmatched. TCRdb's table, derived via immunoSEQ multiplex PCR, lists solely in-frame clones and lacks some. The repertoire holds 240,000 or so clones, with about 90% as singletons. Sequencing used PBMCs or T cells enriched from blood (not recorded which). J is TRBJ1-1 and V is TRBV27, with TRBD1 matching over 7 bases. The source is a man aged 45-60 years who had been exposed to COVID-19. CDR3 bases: TGTGCCACCGGACAGGAGAACACTGAAGCTTTCTTT. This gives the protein CATGQENTEAFF.